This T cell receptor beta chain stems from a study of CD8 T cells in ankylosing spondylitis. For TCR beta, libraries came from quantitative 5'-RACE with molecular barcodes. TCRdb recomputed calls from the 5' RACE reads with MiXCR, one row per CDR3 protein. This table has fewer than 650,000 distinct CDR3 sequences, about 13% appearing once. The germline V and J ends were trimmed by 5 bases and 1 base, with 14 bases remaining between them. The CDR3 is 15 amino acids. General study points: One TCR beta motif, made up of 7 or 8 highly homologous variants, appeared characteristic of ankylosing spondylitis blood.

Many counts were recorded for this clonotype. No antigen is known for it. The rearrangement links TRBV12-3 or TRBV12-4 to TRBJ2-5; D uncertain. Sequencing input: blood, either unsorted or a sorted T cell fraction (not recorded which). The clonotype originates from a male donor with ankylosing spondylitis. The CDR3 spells CASSRDGESQETQYF. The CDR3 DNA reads TGTGCCAGCAGTCGAGACGGTGAGAGCCAAGAGACCCAGTACTTC.